The 32 T cell receptor beta chains below all came from one sample that was sequenced in a study of OX40 agonist ivuxolimab in advanced cancers. The data were produced by immunoSEQ multiplex PCR, yet TCRdb's version contains in-frame clones alone and is incomplete. Seen here are under 55,000 clones, about 80% observed once, and the top ten hold roughly 15%. Here the sequenced sample was CD4+ or CD8+ T cells sorted from blood, taken in a trial of the OX40 agonist ivuxolimab. The origin of the receptors is an adult with an advanced solid tumor such as melanoma, head and neck, liver or kidney cancer.

V usage is TRBV5-8 and J usage is TRBJ2-7, with TRBD1 matching over 7 bases. Germline trimming cut 0 bases from V and 2 bases from J; bases unmatched to any gene: 2. Germline-derived CDR1 and CDR2 are SGHTS and YDEGEE. The CDR3 sequence is 14 residues long. The CDR3 DNA follows: TGTGCCAGCAGCTTGGGGACAGGTACCTACGAGCAGTACTTC. Its protein product is CASSLGTGTYEQYF.

The CDR3 here is CASSLIAGVPTSYNEQFF. CDR3 coding DNA: TGTGCCAGCAGCCTTATAGCGGGGGTTCCCACCTCCTACAATGAGCAGTTCTTC. The chain uses TRBV11-2 and TRBJ2-1; 9 bases align to TRBD2. The V gene end was trimmed by 5 bases and the J gene end by 0 bases; junction bases not matched to a gene: 11. The CDR3 is made up of 18 amino acids. Germline assignment: CDR1 SGHAT and CDR2 FQNNGV.

The genes are TRBV2 and TRBJ2-3; TRBD1 or TRBD2 may be the D gene (5 bases each). Germline V gene data show CDR1 as SNHLY and CDR2 as FYNNEI. The CDR3 is made up of 16 amino acids. Trimming pared 5 bases from V and 3 bases from J, leaving 18 bases between. CDR3: CASSTDRDWGTDTQYF. Written as DNA, the CDR3 is TGTGCCAGCAGTACAGACCGTGACTGGGGGACAGATACGCAGTATTTT.

The chain joins TRBV11-2 to TRBJ2-7; D unresolved. CDR3 length: 14 residues. CDR1 is SGHAT, CDR2 FQNNGV, per germline. V lost 4 bases to trimming and J lost 5 bases, with 15 bases between them. The CDR3 DNA is TGTGCCAGCAGCTACGCAGGAAATAGAAACGAGCAGTACTTC. Translated: CASSYAGNRNEQYF.

This clone appeared a single time. The chain carries TRBV6-6 and TRBJ2-3; 10 positions match TRBD2. The CDR3 runs 15 residues. CDR1 and CDR2 (germline): MNHNY, SVGAGI (reference sequence). The trim removed 3 bases at V and 5 bases at J, leaving 5 bases unmatched. CDR3 in amino acids: CASSYVAGGLDTQYF. DNA of the CDR3: TGTGCCAGCAGTTATGTAGCGGGGGGCTTAGATACGCAGTATTTT.

The chain employs TRBV4-1 and TRBJ1-4; D ambiguous. The CDR3 spans 15 residues. The V end was cut by 8 bases, the J end by 2 bases, with 15 bases between. Germline CDR1 is MGHRA and CDR2 is YSYEKL. CDR3 in amino acids: CASCRDPLTNEKLFF. CDR3 coding DNA: TGCGCCAGCTGTCGGGATCCCTTGACTAATGAAAAACTGTTTTTT.

J is TRBJ1-1 and V is TRBV7-9; 10 bases map to TRBD1. Germline CDR1 SEHNR, CDR2 FQNEAQ (reference sequence). This CDR3 is 14 amino acids long. The J segment lost 11 bases and the V segment lost 7 bases, leaving 13 bases of the junction unmatched. CDR3 sequence reads: CASTPGQGILGAFF. The CDR3 nucleotides are TGTGCCAGCACCCCGGGACAGGGGATCTTGGGGGCTTTCTTT.

Comments on this clone: Its ends do not fully match the called genes, so a read error is possible. The chain has TRBV5-1 and TRBJ1-2; the D is unclear. This CDR3 is built from 13 residues. Germline V gene lookup returns CDR1 SGHRS and CDR2 YFSETQ. CDR3 nucleotide sequence: TGTGCCAGCAGCCCTCAATCGGGCTATGGCTACACCTTC. Protein product: CASSPQSGYGYTF.

The rearrangement uses TRBV30 and TRBJ1-1; D is unresolved. The CDR3 has 16 amino acids. V lost 0 bases and J 3 bases, leaving 17 bases between the germline ends. From germline, CDR1 is GTSNPN and CDR2 SVGIG (reference sequence). In DNA form, the CDR3 reads TGTGCCTGGAGTGTACAATTCGGGGTCGGGGACACTGAAGCTTTCTTT. Its protein product is CAWSVQFGVGDTEAFF.

This chain joins TRBV10-3 and TRBJ2-7; no clear D gene. The length of the CDR3 is 14 residues. CDR1 and CDR2 (germline): ENHRY, SYGVKD. V lost 3 bases to trimming and J lost 2 bases, with 11 bases between them. This chain's CDR3 is CAISDLYETYEQYF. The DNA for the CDR3 is TGTGCCATCAGTGATCTTTATGAAACCTACGAGCAGTACTTC.

Only a few counts were recorded for this clone. The gene calls are TRBV2 and TRBJ1-1; no definite D call. Trimming shortened V by 8 bases and J by 3 bases, and 7 bases separated the two germline ends. Per the germline V gene, CDR1 is SNHLY and CDR2 is FYNNEI. This CDR3 spans 11 amino acids. Here the CDR3 DNA reads TGTGCCAGCTGGGGAGACACTGAAGCTTTCTTT. The encoded protein is CASWGDTEAFF.

The rearrangement uses TRBV5-1 and TRBJ2-5, with D perhaps matching TRBD1 or TRBD2 (5 bases each). Germline CDR1 SGHRS, CDR2 YFSETQ. This CDR3 is built from 16 residues. The ends were cut back, 2 bases at V and 2 bases at J, with 16 bases in the middle. CDR3 coding DNA: TGCGCCAGCAGCTTCGGGACCGCCGACAAACAAGAGACCCAGTACTTC. Its protein is CASSFGTADKQETQYF.

The chain has TRBV29-1 and TRBJ2-2; D unclear. The CDR3 is 11 residues long. V was pared by 4 bases and J by 3 bases, with 3 bases between. Germline CDR1 and CDR2: SQVTM and ANQGSEA. In DNA form, the CDR3 reads TGCAGCGTTGGCCACACCGGGGAGCTGTTTTTT. This translates into CSVGHTGELFF.

This chain links TRBV28 with TRBJ1-1; perhaps TRBD1 as D (6 bases). Germline V lookup: CDR1 MDHEN, CDR2 SYDVKM. V gave up 8 bases and J gave up 1 base, with 14 bases separating them. This CDR3 is built from 14 residues. Here the CDR3 reads CASSLTQGNTEAFF. DNA of the CDR3: TGTGCCAGCTCTTTAACACAGGGGAACACTGAAGCTTTCTTT.

The V and J genes are TRBV13 and TRBJ2-5; D is unresolved. CDR3 length: 14 residues. Germline CDR1 PRHDT, CDR2 FYEKMQ (reference sequence). V was shortened by 0 bases and J by 5 bases, with 10 bases between the two germline ends. This CDR3 reads CASSLGLTPETQYF. CDR3 bases: TGTGCCAGCAGCTTAGGCCTGACTCCTGAGACCCAGTACTTC.

This clone occurred once. The chain has TRBV7-6 and TRBJ2-2, with 7 bases lining up with TRBD2. Germline CDR1 is SGHVS and CDR2 is FNYEAQ. The CDR3 runs 15 residues. V shed 3 bases and J 0 bases; nucleotides not matched to a gene: 1. The DNA of the CDR3 is TGTGCCAGCAGCTTCGCGGGGGCGAACACCGGGGAGCTGTTTTTT. Protein sequence: CASSFAGANTGELFF.

The gene calls are TRBV7-9 and TRBJ2-7; D call uncertain. The CDR3 loop spans 13 amino acids. Per the germline V gene, CDR1 is SEHNR and CDR2 is FQNEAQ (reference sequence). V was trimmed by 0 bases and J by 3 bases, leaving 6 bases between them. The CDR3 is CASSLAGFYEQYF. CDR3 in DNA: TGTGCCAGCAGCTTAGCGGGGTTCTACGAGCAGTACTTC.

V and J are TRBV28 and TRBJ1-4, with 7 bases aligning to TRBD1. Germline-derived CDR1 and CDR2 are MDHEN and SYDVKM. Losses at the gene ends were 11 bases for V and 8 bases for J; bases not matched to a gene: 11. The CDR3 is made up of 13 amino acids. The CDR3 reads CAGRGGTEEKLFF. The CDR3 nucleotides are TGTGCCGGAAGGGGGGGGACAGAGGAAAAACTGTTTTTT.

The rearrangement joins TRBV27 to TRBJ1-5, with no clear D. Germline assignment: CDR1 MNHEY and CDR2 SMNVEV (reference sequence). This CDR3 region has 13 residues. The ends were cut back, 3 bases at V and 6 bases at J, with 9 bases in the middle. In DNA form, the CDR3 reads TGTGCCAGCAGTTTCGCTGATGGTCAGCCCCAGCATTTT. Translation: CASSFADGQPQHF.

This rearrangement joins TRBV7-9 to TRBJ2-5, with D hard to call. Trimming took off 0 bases at V and 4 bases at J, with 6 bases between the two ends. Germline assignment: CDR1 SEHNR and CDR2 FQNEAQ (reference sequence). The CDR3 covers 13 residues. CDR3 region: CASSLARRETQYF. The CDR3 DNA sequence: TGTGCCAGCAGCTTAGCTAGGCGAGAGACCCAGTACTTC.

V is TRBV20-1 and J is TRBJ1-1; D perhaps matches TRBD1 (5 bases). CDR1 is DFQATT and CDR2 is SNEGSKA in the germline V gene (reference sequence). This CDR3 is 11 amino acids long. For the CDR3, the DNA is TGCCCACCAGGGTCTCGGAACGAAGCTTTCTTT. Translation gives CPPGSRNEAFF.

This sequence joins TRBV13 and TRBJ1-1, with TRBD1 as a possible D gene (5 bases). The CDR3 consists of 18 residues. Germline loops: CDR1 PRHDT, CDR2 FYEKMQ (reference sequence). V was trimmed by 0 bases and J by 1 base, leaving 18 bases between them. Written as DNA, the CDR3 is TGTGCCAGCAGCTTAGGGGCCTCCTCTACAGGCCCGAACACTGAAGCTTTCTTT. Translating gives CASSLGASSTGPNTEAFF.

A few counts support this clone. This sequence joins TRBV9 and TRBJ2-2, with 7 positions matching TRBD2. V was clipped by 7 bases and J by 3 bases; unmatched bases: 6. Germline loops: CDR1 SGDLS, CDR2 YYNGEE. The CDR3 covers 14 residues. The CDR3 DNA reads TGTGCCAGCGAGCTAGCGGACGACACCGGGGAGCTGTTTTTT. Protein sequence: CASELADDTGELFF.

V is TRBV11-2 and J is TRBJ2-2; 9 nucleotides align to TRBD1. This CDR3 has 13 amino acids. V lost 10 bases, J lost 7 bases, and 7 bases stayed unmatched. Per the germline V gene, CDR1 is SGHAT and CDR2 is FQNNGV. The CDR3 here is CATGDREDGELFF. Written as DNA, the CDR3 is TGTGCCACGGGGGACAGGGAAGACGGGGAGCTGTTTTTT.

The genes are TRBV4-1 and TRBJ2-7; D is ambiguous. The CDR3 loop spans 16 amino acids. V was cut by 2 bases and J by 0 bases, with 14 bases left in between. Germline CDR1 and CDR2: MGHRA and YSYEKL. CDR3 sequence (DNA): TGCGCCAGCAGCCAATGGTTTGGCGGCAACTCCTACGAGCAGTACTTC. Translation: CASSQWFGGNSYEQYF.

This chain joins TRBV11-3 and TRBJ2-1; tentatively, D is TRBD2 (6 bases). From germline, CDR1 is SGHNT and CDR2 YENEEA. Trimming removed 10 bases from V and 1 base from J, with 17 bases in between. The length of the CDR3 is 15 residues. CDR3 nucleotide sequence: TGTGCCACCAGTCGGGTAGCGGCGTCCTACAATGAGCAGTTCTTC. Its translation: CATSRVAASYNEQFF. Full variable domain (missing parts from reference TRBV11-3 and TRBJ2-1): EAGVVQSPRYKIIEKKQPVAFWCNPISGHNTLYWYLQNLGQGPELLIRYENEEAVDDSQLPKDRFSAERLKGVDSTLKIQPAELGDSAVYLCATSRVAASYNEQFFGPGTRLTVL.

The chain uses TRBV27 and TRBJ2-2, with a possible D match to TRBD2 (6 bases). Germline V gene sequence: CDR1 MNHEY, CDR2 SMNVEV (reference sequence). V lost 0 bases and J lost 4, with 12 bases in between. This CDR3 spans 16 amino acids. Here the CDR3 DNA reads TGTGCCAGCAGTTTATCGGAGGGGCGCCCCACCGGGGAGCTGTTTTTT. It specifies CASSLSEGRPTGELFF.

The V call is TRBV7-8, the J call TRBJ2-3; D may be TRBD2 (6 bases). The CDR3 has 15 amino acids. The germline CDR1 and CDR2 sequences are SGHVS and FQNEAQ. V was shortened by 5 bases and J by 3 bases, with 15 bases between the two germline ends. The CDR3 sequence is CASSEGLRTTDTQYF. The CDR3 nucleotides read TGTGCCAGCAGCGAAGGACTAAGAACGACAGATACGCAGTATTTT.

The chain combines TRBV4-1 with TRBJ2-7; 12 nucleotides agree with TRBD2. CDR1 is MGHRA and CDR2 is YSYEKL in the germline V gene. The CDR3 extends over 17 amino acids. Losses at the gene ends were 0 bases for V and 0 bases for J; bases not matched to a gene: 3. The CDR3 DNA reads TGCGCCAGCAGCCAAGACGAGACTAGCGGGGGCTCCTACGAGCAGTACTTC. It codes for CASSQDETSGGSYEQYF.

The J gene is TRBJ2-3, the V gene TRBV4-2, with TRBD2 matching over 9 bases. This CDR3 is built from 18 residues. The V gene's germline CDR1 is LGHNA and CDR2 YNFKEQ. The V gene end was trimmed by 1 base and the J gene end by 2 bases; junction bases not matched to a gene: 10. CDR3 amino acids: CASSQVEGLAGTTDTQYF. The CDR3 DNA reads as TGTGCCAGCAGCCAAGTAGAAGGGCTAGCGGGGACCACAGATACGCAGTATTTT.

The chain links TRBV28 to TRBJ2-7; a possible D gene is TRBD1 (5 bases). Germline values: CDR1 MDHEN, CDR2 SYDVKM. The CDR3 consists of 14 residues. Trimming left V 5 bases short and J 7 bases short, with 18 bases between. CDR3 residues: CASSLLPQGTEQYF. In DNA, the CDR3 is TGTGCCAGCAGTCTCCTTCCCCAGGGTACTGAGCAGTACTTC. Using reference TRBV28 and TRBJ2-7 for the parts outside the CDR3, the full variable domain is DVKVTQSSRYLVKRTGEKVFLECVQDMDHENMFWYRQDPGLGLRLIYFSYDVKMKEKGDIPEGYSVSREKKERFSLILESASTNQTSMYLCASSLLPQGTEQYFGPGTRLTVT.

This chain uses TRBV7-3 with TRBJ2-1, with a tentative D call TRBD2 (6 bases). The V and J ends lost 3 bases and 9 bases respectively, with 9 bases between them. CDR1 and CDR2 (germline): SGHTA, FQGTGA. This CDR3 spans 12 amino acids. CDR3 bases: TGTGCCAGCAGCTTGTCCGGGGGTGAGCAGTTCTTC. Residues: CASSLSGGEQFF.